Below are 5 T cell receptor beta chains sequenced from a single sample in a study of CD8 T cells in cerebrospinal fluid in Alzheimer's disease. Following a re-call of the 10x single-cell sequencing reads, TCRdb has one entry per CDR3 protein and lacks DNA. The listing records 1,000 to 1,300 distinct CDR3 sequences. Sequencing used cerebrospinal fluid. The receptors derive from a human donor in good health.

Frequency places this clonotype as large. The chain combines TRBV29-1 with TRBJ2-7; TCRdb's D call of TRBD1 is untestable without DNA. The CDR3 runs to 14 residues. Germline loops: CDR1 SQVTM, CDR2 ANQGSEA. The CDR3 is CSVLIWDSDYEQYF.

This clonotype ranks as medium-sized in terms of frequency. The rearrangement links TRBV9 to TRBJ2-3; TCRdb gives TRBD2 as the D gene, but with no DNA this cannot be confirmed. Germline CDR1 reads SGDLS; CDR2 reads YYNGEE. This CDR3 is built from 15 residues. The CDR3 sequence: CASSEAGDYADTQYF. Full variable domain (missing parts from reference TRBV9 and TRBJ2-3): DSGVTQTPKHLITATGQRVTLRCSPRSGDLSVYWYQQSLDQGLQFLIQYYNGEERAKGNILERFSAQQFPDLHSELNLSSLELGDSALYFCASSEAGDYADTQYFGPGTRLTVL.

This clonotype is medium-sized (0.01 to 0.1%) by frequency. The rearrangement joins TRBV6-5 to TRBJ1-5; TCRdb designates TRBD1, a call that cannot be tested without DNA. CDR3 length equals 14 residues. Germline V CDR1 and CDR2: MNHEY, SVGAGI. The CDR3 here is CASSYREKGQPQHF.

This clonotype is labeled medium-sized based on frequency. The chain links TRBV5-1 to TRBJ2-3. This CDR3 comprises 14 residues. Germline assignment: CDR1 SGHRS and CDR2 YFSETQ. CDR3 amino acids: CASSLPLSTDTQYF.

In terms of frequency, this clonotype is medium-sized. The genes are TRBV9 and TRBJ2-5; the D call of TRBD2 rests on TCRdb alone, since no DNA is present to check it. This CDR3 contains 14 residues. From germline, CDR1 is SGDLS and CDR2 YYNGEE. The CDR3 loop reads CASSEEGRSETQYF.